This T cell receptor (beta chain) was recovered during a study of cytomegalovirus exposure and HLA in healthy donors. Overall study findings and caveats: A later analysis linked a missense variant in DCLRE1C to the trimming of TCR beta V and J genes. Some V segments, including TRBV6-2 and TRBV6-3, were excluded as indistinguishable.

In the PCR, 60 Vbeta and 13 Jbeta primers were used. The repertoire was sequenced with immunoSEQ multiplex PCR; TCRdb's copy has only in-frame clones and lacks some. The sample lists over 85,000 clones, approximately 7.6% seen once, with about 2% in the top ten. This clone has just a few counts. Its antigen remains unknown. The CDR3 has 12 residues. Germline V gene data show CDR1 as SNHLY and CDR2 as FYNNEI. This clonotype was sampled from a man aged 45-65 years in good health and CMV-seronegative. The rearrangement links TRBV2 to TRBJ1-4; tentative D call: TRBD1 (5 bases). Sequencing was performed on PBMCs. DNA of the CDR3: TGTGCTTCCCGGGGGGTCGGTGAAAAACTGTTTTTT. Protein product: CASRGVGEKLFF.